This passage covers 23 T cell receptor beta chains from one sample sequenced in a study of T cells after yellow fever vaccination. TCRdb called the 5' RACE reads again in MiXCR, with one record for every CDR3 protein. The data contain about 340,000 distinct CDR3 sequences, 12% of them seen just once; the ten biggest clones take up roughly 3.1%. The starting material was CD4+ T cells sorted from PBMCs, obtained 15 days after the yellow fever booster vaccination. The source is a man aged 18 to 35 who received the YFV17D yellow fever vaccine.

The table lists this clonotype with a few counts. This chain connects TRBV23-1 to TRBJ2-7; tentatively, D is TRBD2 (5 bases). TRBV23-1 is treated as an ORF (open reading frame) with a function not yet certain. This CDR3 contains 15 residues. V lost 3 bases and J lost 0, with 12 bases in between. The CDR3 reads CASSQIGGHSYEQYF. The DNA for the CDR3 is TGCGCCAGCAGTCAGATCGGCGGGCACTCCTACGAGCAGTACTTC.

The table lists this clonotype with a few counts. V is TRBV5-4 and J is TRBJ2-7; 9 nucleotides match TRBD1. This CDR3 region has 14 residues. The J segment lost 5 bases and the V segment lost 5 bases, leaving 8 bases of the junction unmatched. Germline lookup yields CDR1 SGHNT and CDR2 YYREEE (reference sequence). The CDR3 nucleotides are TGTGCCAGCAGGCCCGGGACAGGGAGCAACGAGCAGTACGTC. It yields the protein CASRPGTGSNEQYV.

The chain uses TRBV18 and TRBJ2-6; D is unresolved. In germline, CDR1 is KGHSH, CDR2 LQKENI. CDR3 length: 15 residues. V was shortened by 1 base and J by 0 bases, with 4 bases between the two germline ends. CDR3 sequence (DNA): TGTGCCAGCTCACCACTGGACTCTGGGGCCAACGTCCTGACTTTC. This translates into CASSPLDSGANVLTF.

This clonotype has a count of ten or more. V is TRBV4-3 and J is TRBJ2-3, with 8 bases fitting TRBD1. There are 16 residues in the CDR3. With 0 bases clipped from V and 4 bases from J, the junction kept 6 bases outside the gene matches. CDR1 is LGHNA and CDR2 is YSLEER in the germline V gene. The CDR3 loop is CASSQDRQGASDTQYF. DNA of the CDR3: TGCGCCAGCAGCCAAGATCGGCAGGGGGCTTCAGATACGCAGTATTTT.

The genes are TRBV27 and TRBJ2-1; TRBD1 might be the D (5 bases). Trimming left V 0 bases short and J 7 bases short, with 13 bases between. CDR1 and CDR2 (germline): MNHEY, SMNVEV (reference sequence). The CDR3 is made up of 15 amino acids. The CDR3 DNA sequence: TGTGCCAGCAGTTTATCGCAGCTAGGGGTAAATGAGCAGTTCTTC. It translates to CASSLSQLGVNEQFF.

At least ten counts were recorded for this clonotype. J is TRBJ1-1 and V is TRBV7-9; D is possibly TRBD1 (5 bases). The V and J ends lost 5 bases and 0 bases respectively, with 7 bases between them. The CDR3 totals 13 residues. CDR1 SEHNR and CDR2 FQNEAQ come from the germline V gene (reference sequence). CDR3 region: CASSRGMNTEAFF. CDR3 nucleotide sequence: TGTGCCAGCAGCAGGGGCATGAACACTGAAGCTTTCTTT.

This clonotype was picked up a small number of times. The gene calls are TRBV21-1 and TRBJ2-7. TRBV21-1 is termed a pseudogene. The CDR3 runs to 14 residues. CDR3 nucleotide sequence: TGTGCCAGCAGCAAAGAGAGAAACCCCTACGAGCAGTACGTC. Translated: CASSKERNPYEQYV.

In its sample, this clonotype was seen a few times. The chain couples TRBV10-3 to TRBJ1-2; D may be TRBD1 (6 bases). The CDR3 has 15 residues. Trimming cost V 5 bases and J 4 bases, with 17 bases left between them. Germline V gene lookup returns CDR1 ENHRY and CDR2 SYGVKD. The CDR3 protein is CAISTTAGAGYGYTF. CDR3 in DNA: TGTGCCATCAGTACGACTGCAGGGGCCGGCTATGGCTACACCTTC.

This clonotype was seen repeatedly, ten times or more. The rearrangement links TRBV12-3 or TRBV12-4 to TRBJ2-5; D is undetermined. The CDR3 consists of 11 residues. Trimming removed 6 bases at V and 2 bases at J, with 4 bases between. In nucleotides, the CDR3 is TGTGCCAGCAGCCAACAAGAGACCCAGTACTTC. Residues: CASSQQETQYF.

The chain employs TRBV20-1 and TRBJ1-5; D not certain. Germline-derived CDR1 and CDR2 are DFQATT and SNEGSKA (reference sequence). This CDR3 contains 15 residues. V lost 0 bases and J lost 2, with 11 bases in between. The CDR3: CSARDQRAGNQPQHF. Here the CDR3 DNA reads TGCAGTGCTAGAGATCAGCGGGCCGGCAATCAGCCCCAGCATTTT.

This clonotype showed up just a few times. The chain couples TRBV29-1 to TRBJ1-5; D is ambiguous. Germline assignment: CDR1 SQVTM and CDR2 ANQGSEA. V was shortened by 5 bases and J by 0 bases, with 14 bases between the two germline ends. This CDR3 is 15 amino acids long. The CDR3 here is CSVTGEGFSNQPQHF. DNA of the CDR3: TGCAGCGTTACTGGGGAGGGCTTTAGCAATCAGCCCCAGCATTTT.

V gene TRBV10-3 combines with J gene TRBJ2-5; D uncertain. Per germline, CDR1 ENHRY and CDR2 SYGVKD. The CDR3 is 14 residues long. Trimming left V 3 bases short and J 1 base short, with 9 bases between. Here the CDR3 reads CAISDKAVQETQYF. The CDR3 DNA is TGTGCCATCAGTGACAAGGCCGTCCAAGAGACCCAGTACTTC.

This clonotype was detected only a few times. J is TRBJ1-1 and V is TRBV10-3; 11 positions match TRBD1. This CDR3 is 14 amino acids long. Germline CDR1 ENHRY, CDR2 SYGVKD. J gave up 4 bases and V 5 bases, and 3 bases lay outside the gene matches. The CDR3 protein is CAISSGTGGTEAFF. CDR3 DNA sequence: TGTGCCATCAGTTCCGGGACAGGGGGCACTGAAGCTTTCTTT.

This clonotype has just a few counts. The chain uses TRBV5-4 and TRBJ1-2; 7 bases match TRBD1. V trimming: 0 bases; J trimming: 4 bases; junction bases outside the gene matches: 21. The CDR3 is 20 residues long. CDR1 and CDR2 (germline): SGHNT, YYREEE (reference sequence). The CDR3 DNA follows: TGTGCCAGCAGCTTGGCCCCGGGACAGAGCAGACCACATGGCGCCTATGGCTACACCTTC. The encoded protein is CASSLAPGQSRPHGAYGYTF.

This chain joins TRBV11-2 and TRBJ2-5; D is possibly TRBD2 (7 bases). The CDR3 runs to 12 residues. Per the germline V gene, CDR1 is SGHAT and CDR2 is FQNNGV. V lost 8 bases, J lost 5 bases, and 12 bases lay in between. The CDR3: CASRGAWETQYF. The CDR3 DNA reads as TGTGCCAGCCGGGGGGCGTGGGAGACCCAGTACTTC.

In this sample, this clonotype turned up a few times. The chain is built from TRBV3-1 and TRBJ1-5; D is uncertain. CDR3 length equals 14 residues. V was shortened by 0 bases and J by 4 bases, with 7 bases between the two germline ends. The V gene's germline CDR1 is LGHDT and CDR2 YNNKEL (reference sequence). CDR3 nucleotide sequence: TGTGCCAGCAGCCAAGATACAGTGAATCAGCCCCAGCATTTT. Translated, it gives CASSQDTVNQPQHF.

In this sample, this clonotype turned up many times. The genes are TRBV12-3 or TRBV12-4 and TRBJ2-5, with D unresolved. The V gene lost 2 bases and the J gene lost 2 bases, with 9 bases spanning the gap. The CDR3 sequence is 14 residues long. The CDR3 sequence is CASSLPTTQETQYF. The DNA of the CDR3 is TGTGCCAGCAGTTTACCGACAACGCAAGAGACCCAGTACTTC.

The rearrangement uses TRBV24-1 and TRBJ2-3, with 11 bases fitting TRBD2. Germline values: CDR1 KGHDR, CDR2 SFDVKD. V dropped 12 bases and J dropped 4; count of bases not matched to a gene: 5. The length of the CDR3 is 13 residues. The DNA for the CDR3 is TGTGCCGCAACTAGCGGGGGTGCAGATACGCAGTATTTT. Its protein is CAATSGGADTQYF.

The gene calls are TRBV6-6 and TRBJ1-2; TRBD1 is a possible D gene (6 bases). CDR1 and CDR2 from the germline V gene are MNHNY and SVGAGI (reference sequence). V lost 5 bases, J lost 3 bases, and 13 bases lay in between. This CDR3 contains 14 residues. DNA of the CDR3: TGTGCCAGCAGTGGACAGAATCAGTACTATGGCTACACCTTC. It encodes CASSGQNQYYGYTF.

The rearrangement joins TRBV10-3 to TRBJ1-4; D call uncertain. CDR3 length: 13 amino acids. Per germline, CDR1 ENHRY and CDR2 SYGVKD. V dropped 2 bases and J dropped 8 bases, with 9 bases sitting between them. The DNA of the CDR3 is TGTGCCATCAGTGAGAAGGTTGGGGAAAAACTGTTTTTT. This codes for CAISEKVGEKLFF.

This clonotype was recorded a few times. The chain has TRBV3-1 and TRBJ1-1; D unclear. Trimming took off 0 bases at V and 4 bases at J, with 9 bases between the two ends. Per the germline V gene, CDR1 is LGHDT and CDR2 is YNNKEL (reference sequence). The CDR3 runs 14 residues. CDR3 loop: CASSQDRRSTEAFF. The CDR3, as DNA: TGTGCCAGCAGCCAAGATCGGCGGAGCACTGAAGCTTTCTTT. The variable domain in full, completed from reference TRBV3-1 and TRBJ1-1, reads DTAVSQTPKYLVTQMGNDKSIKCEQNLGHDTMYWYKQDSKKFLKIMFSYNNKELIINETVPNRFSPKSPDKAHLNLHINSLELGDSAVYFCASSQDRRSTEAFFGQGTRLTVV.

This clonotype showed up many times. In DNA form, the CDR3 reads TGTGCCAGCAGCCTCAGGGGAGTGAATGAGCAGTTCTTC. It codes for CASSLRGVNEQFF. The V and J genes are TRBV7-9 and TRBJ2-1; D is possibly TRBD1 (6 bases). Trimming stripped 5 bases from V and 7 bases from J, with 12 bases between. Germline V gene data show CDR1 as SEHNR and CDR2 as FQNEAQ (reference sequence). This CDR3 region has 13 residues.

V is TRBV2 and J is TRBJ1-5; no firm D call. V gave up 11 bases and J gave up 2 bases, with 10 bases separating them. CDR3 length: 12 residues. Germline V gives CDR1 SNHLY, CDR2 FYNNEI. CDR3 coding DNA: TGTGCCTGCACTTGGGGCAATCAGCCCCAGCATTTT. Protein product: CACTWGNQPQHF.